The entry below describes one TCR beta chain. Assay: immunoSEQ multiplex PCR; the TCRdb copy retains only in-frame clones and omits some. This sample has tens of thousands of clones, with 85% to 90% found just once. These data are taken from a study of OX40 agonist ivuxolimab in advanced cancers. The CDR3 extends over 15 amino acids. Trimming removed 5 bases at V and 3 bases at J, with 16 bases between. Germline CDR1 reads MGHRA; CDR2 reads YSYEKL. The V and J genes are TRBV4-1 and TRBJ1-1; no reliable D call. Here the sequenced sample was CD4+ or CD8+ T cells sorted from blood, taken in a trial of the OX40 agonist ivuxolimab. This clonotype was sampled from an adult with an advanced solid tumor such as melanoma, head and neck, liver or kidney cancer. CDR3 sequence (DNA): TGCGCCAGCAGCGCGGACCTGAGAAAATACACTGAAGCTTTCTTT. As protein: CASSADLRKYTEAFF.